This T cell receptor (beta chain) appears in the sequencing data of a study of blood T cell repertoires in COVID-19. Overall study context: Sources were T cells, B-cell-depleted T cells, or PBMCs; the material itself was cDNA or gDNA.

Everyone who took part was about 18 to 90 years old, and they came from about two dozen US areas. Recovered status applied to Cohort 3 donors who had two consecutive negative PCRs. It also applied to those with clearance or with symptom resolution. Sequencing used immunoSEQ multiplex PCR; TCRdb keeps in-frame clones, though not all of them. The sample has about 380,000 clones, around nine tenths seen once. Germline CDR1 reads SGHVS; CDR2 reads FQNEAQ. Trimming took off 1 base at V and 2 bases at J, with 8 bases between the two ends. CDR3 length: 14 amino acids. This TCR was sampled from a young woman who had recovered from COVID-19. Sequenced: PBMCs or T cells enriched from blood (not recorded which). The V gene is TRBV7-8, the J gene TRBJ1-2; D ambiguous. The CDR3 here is CASSLDTGNYGYTF. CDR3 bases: TGTGCCAGCAGCTTAGACACCGGGAACTATGGCTACACCTTC. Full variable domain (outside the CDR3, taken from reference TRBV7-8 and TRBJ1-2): GAGVSQSPRYKVAKRGQDVALRCDPISGHVSLFWYQQALGQGPEFLTYFQNEAQLDKSGLPSDRFFAERPEGSVSTLKIQRTQQEDSAVYLCASSLDTGNYGYTFGSGTRLTVV.